These 27 T cell receptor beta chains share one sample of origin, sequenced in a study of TIL therapy for anti-PD-1-resistant metastatic lung cancer. The immunoSEQ assay was v3. Some clones are missing from TCRdb's copy, which holds only in-frame ones; the method was immunoSEQ multiplex PCR. The repertoire holds around 20,000 clones, with about three quarters as singletons. Time point in this sample: pre-treatment sample, taken before nivolumab and TIL therapy. The sample was blood, taken at baseline. Receptors were obtained from a person aged 25-85 years with non-small cell lung cancer.

This clone is categorized as medium-sized. This rearrangement joins TRBV6-5 to TRBJ1-1; tentative D call: TRBD1 (6 bases). The CDR3 covers 13 residues. Germline loops: CDR1 MNHEY, CDR2 SVGAGI. The V and J ends lost 6 bases and 10 bases respectively, with 18 bases between them. CDR3 residues: CASSLQGRVGAFF. DNA of the CDR3: TGTGCCAGCAGCCTACAGGGCCGGGTTGGAGCTTTCTTT.

V usage is TRBV11-2 and J usage is TRBJ2-2, with D perhaps matching TRBD2 (7 bases). This CDR3 contains 16 residues. Trimming shortened V by 5 bases and J by 6 bases, and 19 bases separated the two germline ends. Germline CDR1 and CDR2: SGHAT and FQNNGV. CDR3 sequence: CASSTLRTGGAGELFF. The CDR3 DNA is TGTGCCAGCAGCACCCTTCGTACGGGGGGCGCCGGGGAGCTGTTTTTT.

V is TRBV20-1 and J is TRBJ2-1; possible D gene TRBD2, 6 bases. Germline V gives CDR1 DFQATT, CDR2 SNEGSKA (reference sequence). The CDR3 length is 14 residues. V was pared by 3 bases and J by 5 bases, with 14 bases between. DNA for the CDR3: TGCAGTGCTAGTTCGGGGGAAGGCAACAATGAGCAGTTCTTC. Amino acid sequence: CSASSGEGNNEQFF.

The rearrangement links TRBV6-2 or TRBV6-3 to TRBJ2-7; possible D gene TRBD2, 7 bases. Looked up from germline, CDR1 is MNHEY and CDR2 is SVGEGT. This CDR3 spans 14 amino acids. V shed 5 bases and J shed 4 bases, with 15 bases lying between them. The chain's CDR3 is CASSVGGPRYEQYF. The CDR3 bases are TGTGCCAGCAGTGTGGGGGGGCCAAGGTACGAGCAGTACTTC.

The chain carries TRBV16 and TRBJ2-5, with D maybe TRBD2 (6 bases). The CDR3 has 15 amino acids. Trimming cost V 0 bases and J 1 base, with 9 bases left between them. Germline V gives CDR1 KGHSY, CDR2 FQNENV. CDR3 nucleotides: TGTGCCAGCAGCCAATCCGGGAGCGGCCAAGAGACCCAGTACTTC. Amino acids: CASSQSGSGQETQYF.

The CDR3 DNA sequence: TGTGCCAGTAGTATTCGTGTGGAGGGACAGGGAGCTTTCTTT. Residues: CASSIRVEGQGAFF. The genes are TRBV19 and TRBJ1-1; 9 positions agree with TRBD1. Germline V gene lookup returns CDR1 LNHDA and CDR2 SQIVND (reference sequence). Trimming took 3 bases from V and 10 from J; bases not matched to a gene: 9. The CDR3 is made up of 14 amino acids.

Only a few counts were recorded for this clone. This chain joins TRBV2 and TRBJ1-4, with TRBD1 as a possible D gene (5 bases). The CDR3 runs to 15 residues. The V end lost 2 bases, the J end lost 8 bases, and 15 bases lay between the germline ends. CDR1 SNHLY and CDR2 FYNNEI come from the germline V gene. The CDR3 nucleotides read TGTGCCAGCAGTGAAAGGGGCTCACAAGTGGAAAAACTGTTTTTT. Residues: CASSERGSQVEKLFF.

The V call is TRBV7-6, the J call TRBJ2-5, with TRBD1 matching 7 bases. The germline CDR1 and CDR2 sequences are SGHVS and FNYEAQ. V trimming: 4 bases; J trimming: 7 bases; junction bases outside the gene matches: 18. This CDR3 contains 17 residues. The CDR3 reads CASSSPRTGLGLRTQYF. CDR3 DNA sequence: TGTGCCAGCAGCTCTCCTAGGACAGGCTTAGGCTTGCGGACCCAGTACTTC.

The genes are TRBV5-1 and TRBJ2-6; D is unresolved. Per germline, CDR1 SGHRS and CDR2 YFSETQ. This CDR3 comprises 16 residues. V dropped 0 bases and J dropped 0 bases, with 7 bases sitting between them. CDR3 amino acids: CASSLARFSGANVLTF. As DNA, the CDR3 is TGCGCCAGCAGCTTGGCCCGGTTCTCTGGGGCCAACGTCCTGACTTTC.

This clone was counted a single time. The chain employs TRBV12-5 and TRBJ1-1, with 7 bases aligning to TRBD1. V dropped 4 bases and J dropped 6; count of bases not matched to a gene: 8. The CDR3 spans 14 residues. Per the germline V gene, CDR1 is LGHNT and CDR2 is FRNRAP. The CDR3 sequence: CASGYRDRLSEAFF. The CDR3 DNA is TGTGCTAGTGGTTACCGGGACAGACTTTCTGAAGCTTTCTTT.

V is TRBV5-6 and J is TRBJ1-4; unclear D gene. The CDR3 totals 16 residues. Trimming cost V 3 bases and J 2 bases, with 14 bases left between them. Germline CDR1 is SGHDT and CDR2 is YYEEEE. The CDR3 nucleotides read TGTGCCAGCAGCTCGACCTCAGTAAACACTAATGAAAAACTGTTTTTT. This translates into CASSSTSVNTNEKLFF.

The chain combines TRBV9 with TRBJ2-1; TRBD1 agrees at 8 bases. The germline V gene encodes CDR1 SGDLS and CDR2 YYNGEE. This CDR3 has 15 amino acids. V was pared by 0 bases and J by 7 bases, with 6 bases of the junction left unmatched. CDR3 DNA sequence: TGTGCCAGCAGCGTAGATACTACAGGGGGGAATGAGCAGTTCTTC. It translates to CASSVDTTGGNEQFF.

The chain links TRBV9 to TRBJ2-2, with D unresolved. The CDR3 extends over 15 amino acids. V was pared by 0 bases and J by 1 base, with 7 bases between. Germline loops: CDR1 SGDLS, CDR2 YYNGEE. CDR3 bases: TGTGCCAGCAGCGTAGCAGACGGGAACACCGGGGAGCTGTTTTTT. Protein: CASSVADGNTGELFF.

This chain connects TRBV6-6 to TRBJ2-3; 9 bases match TRBD2. The trim removed 2 bases at V and 5 bases at J, leaving 8 bases unmatched. In germline, CDR1 is MNHNY, CDR2 SVGAGI (reference sequence). The CDR3 sequence is 16 residues long. In DNA form, the CDR3 reads TGTGCCAGCAGTTACGTTGGCGGGGGGGCCGGAGATACGCAGTATTTT. Its translation: CASSYVGGGAGDTQYF.

This chain connects TRBV9 to TRBJ1-3; tentative D call: TRBD1 (5 bases). The CDR3 is made up of 15 amino acids. Trimming stripped 3 bases from V and 7 bases from J, with 17 bases between. Germline CDR1 is SGDLS and CDR2 is YYNGEE. Here the CDR3 DNA reads TGTGCCAGCAGCGGAGGAGGGGATCTAGGGAACACCATATATTTT. This gives the protein CASSGGGDLGNTIYF.

The V gene is TRBV7-2, the J gene TRBJ2-5, with 7 bases matching TRBD1. CDR3 length: 18 residues. CDR1 and CDR2 from the germline V gene are SGHTA and FQGNSA. The V and J ends lost 5 bases and 4 bases, in that order; junction bases with no gene match: 19. CDR3 sequence: CASSLMTGPTSWVETQYF. DNA for the CDR3: TGTGCCAGCAGCCTCATGACAGGGCCGACCTCCTGGGTAGAGACCCAGTACTTC.

CDR3 coding DNA: TGTGCCAGCAGCCAAGATCACGGGGACCCGTACAATGAGCAGTTCTTC. Translated: CASSQDHGDPYNEQFF. The chain carries TRBV4-2 and TRBJ2-1, with D possibly called TRBD1 or TRBD2 (5 bases each). Germline V gene lookup returns CDR1 LGHNA and CDR2 YNFKEQ. Trimming left V 0 bases short and J 4 bases short, with 13 bases between. The CDR3 runs 16 residues.

This clone was recorded once. Here the CDR3 DNA reads TGTGCCAGCAGCCTCCAAAGGGGGAGAGAGACCCAGTACTTC. Translation gives CASSLQRGRETQYF. The chain uses TRBV11-2 and TRBJ2-5, with D maybe TRBD1 (6 bases). CDR1 is SGHAT, CDR2 FQNNGV, per germline. The V end was cut by 5 bases, the J end by 4 bases, with 14 bases between. The CDR3 totals 14 residues.

The gene calls are TRBV5-6 and TRBJ1-3; D is undetermined. Trimming pared 2 bases from V and 4 bases from J, leaving 10 bases between. The CDR3 is 14 residues long. The V gene's germline CDR1 is SGHDT and CDR2 YYEEEE. For the CDR3, the DNA is TGTGCCAGCAGCTTAAAGGTCCAGGGAAACACCATATATTTT. It codes for CASSLKVQGNTIYF.

V and J are TRBV19 and TRBJ2-7, with a tentative D call TRBD1 (6 bases). V shed 5 bases and J shed 7 bases, with 18 bases lying between them. Germline V gene data show CDR1 as LNHDA and CDR2 as SQIVND (reference sequence). This CDR3 spans 14 amino acids. The CDR3 nucleotides are TGTGCCAGTAGTCCTCGGGACATTTTCTGGGAGCAGTACTTC. Its translation is CASSPRDIFWEQYF.

The rearrangement joins TRBV12-3 or TRBV12-4 to TRBJ2-1; 8 bases align to TRBD2. Trimming at V came to 8 bases and at J to 14 bases, leaving 11 bases not matched to a gene. This CDR3 spans 12 amino acids. CDR3 DNA sequence: TGTGCCAGCCGATACTCGACTAGCGCCAAGTTCTTC. Amino acids: CASRYSTSAKFF.

This clone was seen just once. The CDR3 loop reads CASSWESPNNEQFF. As DNA, the CDR3 is TGCGCCAGCAGCTGGGAAAGTCCCAACAATGAGCAGTTCTTC. The J gene is TRBJ2-1, the V gene TRBV5-1; D gene unclear. Germline assignment: CDR1 SGHRS and CDR2 YFSETQ. The CDR3 has 14 residues. Trimming cost V 3 bases and J 5 bases, with 12 bases left between them.

The chain carries TRBV27 and TRBJ2-7; the match to TRBD1 covers 7 bases. V trimming: 9 bases; J trimming: 1 base; junction bases outside the gene matches: 3. The CDR3 consists of 12 residues. From germline, CDR1 is MNHEY and CDR2 SMNVEV (reference sequence). The CDR3 is CASSGQSYEQYF. CDR3 DNA sequence: TGTGCCAGTTCGGGACAGTCCTACGAGCAGTACTTC.

The chain has TRBV7-9 and TRBJ2-1, with D uncertain. In germline, CDR1 is SEHNR, CDR2 FQNEAQ (reference sequence). The germline V and J ends were trimmed by 5 bases and 2 bases, with 10 bases remaining between them. The CDR3 length is 14 residues. CDR3 sequence: CASSPPGPYNEQFF. The CDR3 DNA follows: TGTGCCAGCAGCCCGCCCGGACCCTACAATGAGCAGTTCTTC. The full variable domain, completed using reference TRBV7-9 and TRBJ2-1, is DTGVSQNPRHKITKRGQNVTFRCDPISEHNRLYWYRQTLGQGPEFLTYFQNEAQLEKSRLLSDRFSAERPKGSFSTLEIQRTEQGDSAMYLCASSPPGPYNEQFFGPGTRLTVL.

This clone was recorded a few times. V usage is TRBV14 and J usage is TRBJ2-7; the D gene is possibly TRBD1 (6 bases). Germline V gene lookup returns CDR1 SGHDN and CDR2 FVKESK. V dropped 4 bases and J dropped 4 bases, with 17 bases sitting between them. The CDR3 is 15 amino acids. CDR3 nucleotides: TGTGCCAGCAGCCCTCCGGGACACCGGAGGTACGAGCAGTACTTC. Translated: CASSPPGHRRYEQYF.

The V call is TRBV6-4, the J call TRBJ1-2; the D is unclear. The CDR3 length is 13 residues. V was cut by 6 bases and J by 8 bases, with 16 bases left in between. Germline V gene data show CDR1 as MRHNA and CDR2 as SNTAGT. The CDR3 loop is CASSQEPQRGYTF. The CDR3 DNA reads TGTGCCAGCAGCCAGGAGCCCCAAAGGGGCTACACCTTC.

The V and J genes are TRBV12-3 or TRBV12-4 and TRBJ1-5; D gene unclear. V lost 3 bases and J lost 1, with 4 bases in between. The CDR3 extends over 13 amino acids. Here the CDR3 reads CASSFVSNQPQHF. The DNA for the CDR3 is TGTGCCAGCAGTTTTGTCAGCAATCAGCCCCAGCATTTT.